Sequencing of this TCR beta chain was carried out in a study of OX40 agonist ivuxolimab in advanced cancers. For the wider study: Ivuxolimab was an agonistic, fully human IgG2 monoclonal antibody directed against OX40 (CD134), a costimulatory receptor. A male proportion of 82.7% and a mean age of around 60 years, ranging from roughly 20 to 80, were recorded for the dose-escalation cohort. Among the roughly 54 dose-escalation patients, about 20 had hepatocellular carcinoma, roughly 15 melanoma, 9 renal cell carcinoma and 9 head and neck cancer. Partial responses were achieved by three dose-escalation patients, of whom one had hepatocellular carcinoma and two had cutaneous melanoma. The paper covers the monotherapy dose-escalation part of the phase I ivuxolimab trial, which included N = 52 patients. Prior anti-PD-1, anti-PD-L1 or anti-CTLA-4 therapy was permitted, and about 40% of dose-escalation patients had received checkpoint inhibitors. Peripheral TCRbeta sequencing aimed to test whether ivuxolimab altered TCR sequence diversity and caused clonal T-cell expansion. Intravenous ivuxolimab was administered to patients every 2 weeks at six dose levels: 0.01, 0.1, 0.3, 1.5, 3 and 10 mg/kg.

For sequencing of the TCRbeta CDR3 region, genomic DNA was extracted from the sorted cells. TCRbeta CDR3 regions were sequenced using the immunoSEQ Assay. The table was pulled from immuneACCESS by TCRdb, which kept in-frame rearrangements only. Such tables lose some clones; where checked, under half of the loss comes from unresolved V genes, and the rest has no known cause. The sample table shows more than 75,000 clones, and around nine tenths are seen once. Around 0.4% of the sample goes to the ten largest clones. The trial excluded patients who had a history of autoimmune disease or were on systemic immunosuppression. In every dose cohort, peripheral blood was drawn for TCR sequencing at baseline, cycle 4 day 1, and cycle 7 day 1. The samples were taken from a phase I, first-in-human, multicenter, open-label dose-escalation trial of ivuxolimab. Adults with locally advanced or metastatic head and neck squamous cell, hepatocellular, melanoma or renal cell carcinoma were enrolled in the trial. Before TCR sequencing, CD4+ T cells and CD8+ T cells from peripheral blood were sorted into separate populations.

Regarding this clone: Its binding antigen is unknown. Within one base of it there is no much larger clone, and no base qualities were kept.

The CDR3 spans 14 residues, from the cysteine through the phenylalanine. Only CDR3 DNA is held: 42 bases, read in frame from base 1. As encoded in the germline V gene (reference sequence), CDR1 is LNHDA while CDR2 is SQIVND. The junction carries 14 bases between V and J, which are trimmed by 7 bases and 4 bases respectively. General conclusions and limits of the study: After ivuxolimab, more expanded clones were found on average in CD8+ T cells than in CD4+ T cells. In the 0.1-3.0 mg/kg groups, partial responders had among the lowest normalized peripheral clonal expansion, particularly in CD8+ T cells. At doses of 0.1 to 3.0 mg/kg, clonal expansion of both CD4+ and CD8+ blood T cells was observed from baseline to week 6. Low levels of normalized T-cell clonal expansion were also seen in some nonresponding patients. Antigen specificity was not determined for the clonally expanded peripheral T cells.

Sequences were derived from CD4+ or CD8+ T cells sorted from blood, sampled in a trial of the OX40 agonist ivuxolimab. This receptor was taken from an adult with an advanced solid tumor such as melanoma, head and neck, liver or kidney cancer. The V and J genes are TRBV19 and TRBJ1-5; the D gene is unclear. The encoded CDR3 is CASTWTGNNQPQHF. At the DNA level, the sequence is TGTGCCAGTACCTGGACGGGGAATAATCAGCCCCAGCATTTT.